This T cell receptor (beta chain) was captured by sequencing in a study of radiation and T cells in renal cell carcinoma. The study's findings and limits: Top 100 clonotypes averaged about 54% in irradiated versus around 45% in nephrectomy-only tumors.

This table comes from immunoSEQ multiplex PCR, and its TCRdb copy is limited to in-frame clones, with some not included. The table includes about 23,000 clones, 45% to 55% detected once. Treatment here: treatment-naive control, cytoreductive nephrectomy. Controls included several female and roughly 12 male donors, resected 2011 to 2014. Notes on this clone: The antigen is not known.

Trimming left V 1 base short and J 4 bases short, with 8 bases between. This CDR3 is built from 13 residues. Germline values: CDR1 SGHNT, CDR2 YYREEE (reference sequence). The sequences come from tumor tissue, collected from a patient whose treatment was nephrectomy without radiotherapy. The sequence came from a human donor with renal cell carcinoma. This chain joins TRBV5-4 and TRBJ1-2; D is ambiguous. The CDR3 sequence: CASSLSPTYGYTF. The CDR3, as DNA: TGTGCCAGCAGCTTGTCTCCCACCTATGGCTACACCTTC.